This T cell receptor beta chain stems from a study of beta chain features in type 1 diabetes. The whole isolated RNA underwent reverse transcription, so sequencing captured expressed TCRB transcripts. Naive, central memory and regulatory T cell samples produced a mean of about 4 million reads. Method: immunoSEQ multiplex PCR; TCRdb's copy keeps in-frame clones and lacks some. The table lists 160,000 or so clones, approximately 62% of them singletons. This clone was found once. The antigen is unknown. The study, taken as a whole, reports: In all four CD4+ subsets, TCRB CDR3 length was significantly, moderately reduced in type 1 diabetes. Although PCR might favor shorter templates, it would do so equally in patients and controls.

Germline-derived CDR1 and CDR2 are LGHNA and YSLEER. V shed 4 bases and J shed 0 bases, with 14 bases lying between them. There are 16 residues in the CDR3. Sequencing was performed on naive CD4+ T cells from blood. The chain couples TRBV4-3 to TRBJ2-3; D is possibly TRBD1 (7 bases). This TCR derives from a man aged 30-40 years with type 1 diabetes. CDR3 in DNA: TGCGCCAGCAGCCTTTCGACAGGGACTAGCACAGATACGCAGTATTTT. Encoded protein: CASSLSTGTSTDTQYF.